This TCR beta chain was sequenced during a study of blood T cell repertoires in COVID-19. Study-level information: Donors in the United States, Italy and Spain gave samples during acute or convalescent COVID-19. In each case, the material was cDNA or gDNA derived from T cells, B-cell-depleted T cells, or PBMCs.

Germline V lookup: CDR1 SGHNT, CDR2 YYREEE (reference sequence). The CDR3 loop spans 13 amino acids. Deletions cut 3 bases from V and 0 bases from J, with 7 bases between. Clones were read by immunoSEQ multiplex PCR, and TCRdb kept only the in-frame ones, dropping some. The repertoire holds about 170,000 clones, with about 90% as singletons. Participants were aged about 18 to 90 years, lived in roughly 25 US areas, and enrolled virtually. Participant-given clinical history determined each cohort assignment. This receptor was taken from a human donor with acute COVID-19. The donor label of this sample is uncertain. The genes are TRBV5-4 and TRBJ2-7; D is undetermined. The sample taken for sequencing was PBMCs or T cells enriched from blood (not recorded which). Here the CDR3 DNA reads TGTGCCAGCAGCTCGCCAGGCTCCTACGAGCAGTACTTC. Translating it yields CASSSPGSYEQYF.